This TCR beta chain was identified in a study of T cells in Graves' hyperthyroidism and ophthalmopathy. Broader study findings: Classification by a 13 V-J model distinguished ophthalmopathy from stable hyperthyroidism.

Amplification targeted TCR beta CDR3 regions from RNA transcripts. TCR CDR3 underwent first-round RT-PCR with the HTBI primer set. Each CDR3 protein gets one entry after TCRdb re-called the multiplex PCR reads with MiXCR. The sample shows hundreds of thousands of distinct CDR3 sequences, roughly a third of them seen only once. Patients aged 18 to 65 had newly diagnosed hyperthyroidism of under 2 months' duration. Fresh peripheral blood, under 13 ml, was the source of the PBMCs. A few counts support this clonotype. The antigen is not known. V was trimmed by 2 bases and J by 5 bases, leaving 15 bases between them. The CDR3 length is 15 residues. Germline loops: CDR1 MNHEY, CDR2 SVGAGI.

The sample comprised blood. The clonotype comes from a woman aged 40 to 49 with Graves' hyperthyroidism. The chain joins TRBV6-5 to TRBJ2-5; unclear D gene. For the CDR3, the DNA is TGTGCCAGCAGTTACAGTCCAGGAAGCGTCGAGACCCAGTACTTC. Its translation is CASSYSPGSVETQYF.